This is a list of T cell receptor beta chains from one sample in a study of T cell responses to AZD1222 COVID-19 vaccine. Sequencing used immunoSEQ multiplex PCR; TCRdb keeps in-frame clones, though not all of them. The profile covers approximately 190,000 clones, with approximately 90% appearing a single time and over 0.85% taken by the ten largest. The sample in question was peripheral blood, obtained on day 0 of AZD1222 vaccination. These receptors all come from an adult in good health. Each CDR3 is given with its conserved first and last residue. A D gene is named only where the DNA matches it firmly. Clone size is given for some rows only: seen once, a few or many times, or a class if the clone is expanded.

clone size	V gene	D gene	J gene	CDR3 DNA	CDR3 protein
.	TRBV7-2	.	TRBJ2-7	TGTGCCAGCAGCTTAATCTTCGGGACGAACTACGAGCAGTACTTC	CASSLIFGTNYEQYF
.	TRBV28	TRBD2	TRBJ2-4	TGTGCCAGCAGCGGCGGGAGTCGGTACATTCAGTACTTC	CASSGGSRYIQYF
.	TRBV28	.	TRBJ1-2	TGTGCCAGCAGTTTAGTCTCAGGGCCGTACTATGGCTACACCTTC	CASSLVSGPYYGYTF
.	TRBV27	TRBD1	TRBJ1-4	TGTGCCAGCAGCTCCGGGACAGTAAATGAAAAACTGTTTTTT	CASSSGTVNEKLFF
.	TRBV10-3	.	TRBJ1-2	TGTGCCATCAGTGATTCCGCAGGACAGATCCTAGCTAACTATGGCTACACCTTC	CAISDSAGQILANYGYTF
.	TRBV5-4	TRBD1	TRBJ2-3	TGTGCCAGCGGGCTGGACAGGGACGGCACAGATACGCAGTATTTT	CASGLDRDGTDTQYF
few	TRBV18	TRBD1	TRBJ2-2	TGTGCCAGCTCTCAGGGACAGGACCCGAACACCGGGGAGCTGTTTTTT	CASSQGQDPNTGELFF
.	TRBV19	TRBD1	TRBJ1-5	TGTGCCAGTAGCCCGGGACAGGGATATAGCAATCAGCCCCAGCATTTT	CASSPGQGYSNQPQHF
.	TRBV27	.	TRBJ2-1	TGTGCCAGCAGTTTCATCGGGACGCACAATGAGCAGTTCTTC	CASSFIGTHNEQFF
.	TRBV5-1	TRBD1	TRBJ2-7	TGCGCCAGCAGTCGTAACAGGGGGTCCTACGAGCAGTACTTC	CASSRNRGSYEQYF
.	TRBV12-5	TRBD2	TRBJ2-1	TGTGCTAGTGGTTTATTAGCGGGACCCGCCTACAATGAGCAGTTCTTC	CASGLLAGPAYNEQFF
.	TRBV28	.	TRBJ2-3	TGTGCCAGCAGTTCATCCGGGGACCACACAGATACGCAGTATTTT	CASSSSGDHTDTQYF
.	TRBV4-3	.	TRBJ1-4	TGCGCCAGCAGCCATAACAGCGGGGAAAAACTGTTTTTT	CASSHNSGEKLFF
.	TRBV19	.	TRBJ1-4	TGTGCCAGTAGTATTACCGTGGACAGTGAAAAACTGTTTTTT	CASSITVDSEKLFF
.	TRBV11-2	.	TRBJ2-3	TGTGCCAGCAGCCAGAATTCGTGGGCAGATACGCAGTATTTT	CASSQNSWADTQYF
.	TRBV7-8	.	TRBJ1-5	TGTGCCAGCAGCTCGCCCTTAGAGGACCGCAATCAGCCCCAGCATTTT	CASSSPLEDRNQPQHF
.	TRBV6-1	.	TRBJ1-5	TGTGCCAGCAGTGATCGTTATTTTGGAAGCAATCAGCCCCAGCATTTT	CASSDRYFGSNQPQHF
.	TRBV6-5	.	TRBJ2-7	TGTGCCAGCAGTTACAGGGAATCCTACGAGCAGTACTTC	CASSYRESYEQYF
.	TRBV9	TRBD1	TRBJ2-1	TGTGCCAGCAGCGACGACAGGGGGCGCAGCAATGAGCAGTTCTTC	CASSDDRGRSNEQFF
.	TRBV5-5	.	TRBJ2-7	TGTGCCAGCAGCTTGGTAGTTTACGAGCAGTACTTC	CASSLVVYEQYF
.	TRBV29-1	.	TRBJ2-3	TGCAGCGTTGAAGATCAGGTCCGCTTTAGCACAGATACGCAGTATTTT	CSVEDQVRFSTDTQYF
.	TRBV7-2	.	TRBJ1-2	TGTGCCAGCAGCTTAAATTCCGGGGCCTATGGCTACACCTTC	CASSLNSGAYGYTF
.	TRBV9	TRBD1	TRBJ1-5	TGTGCCAGCAGCGCGACAGGGGGCAATCAGCCCCAGCATTTT	CASSATGGNQPQHF
.	TRBV12-3/TRBV12-4	.	TRBJ1-5	TGTGCCAGCAGTTTGGTCTTGCAGCCCCAGCATTTT	CASSLVLQPQHF
.	TRBV27	.	TRBJ2-1	TGTGCCAGCAGTTTCGGTGGCGACTACAATGAGCAGTTCTTC	CASSFGGDYNEQFF
.	TRBV5-1	.	TRBJ1-1	TGCGCCAGCAGCTTGCAGGGGACTAACACTGAAGCTTTCTTT	CASSLQGTNTEAFF
.	TRBV6-6	TRBD1	TRBJ2-7	TGTGCCAGCAGTCCCCCGGGACAGGTTACACCCCTTTGGGAGCAGTACTTC	CASSPPGQVTPLWEQYF
.	TRBV7-8	.	TRBJ2-7	TGTGCCAGCAGCACCGCGGGGGCATACGAGCAGTACTTC	CASSTAGAYEQYF
.	TRBV7-9	TRBD1	TRBJ1-3	TGTGCCAGCAGCCCCAGACAGGGGTCCGGCTCTGGAAACACCATATATTTT	CASSPRQGSGSGNTIYF
.	TRBV3-1/TRBV3-2	.	TRBJ1-1	TGTGCCAGCAGCCAACTGGACAGCCGCGCTTTCTTT	CASSQLDSRAFF
.	TRBV11-2	TRBD1	TRBJ1-1	TGTGCCAGCAGCCTCGGACAGGTCAACACTGAAGCTTTCTTT	CASSLGQVNTEAFF
.	TRBV7-3	.	TRBJ2-1	TGTGCCAGCAGCTCGTCACCTTCCTCGGGAAATGAGCAGTTCTTC	CASSSSPSSGNEQFF
.	TRBV19	.	TRBJ2-3	TGTGCCAGTAGTATAGGCCCAGGCGGCCCAGATACGCAGTATTTT	CASSIGPGGPDTQYF
.	TRBV15	.	TRBJ2-1	TGTGCCACCAGCAGAGCCCCCACTAGTTTAGATGAGCAGTTCTTC	CATSRAPTSLDEQFF
once	TRBV23-1	.	TRBJ2-4	TGCGCCAGCAGTCAATCGATAAGGGGGACGACCAAAAACATTCAGTACTTC	CASSQSIRGTTKNIQYF
once	TRBV9	.	TRBJ1-1	TGTGCCAGCAGCCCCCGTGAGTTCCCAACTGAAGCTTTCTTT	CASSPREFPTEAFF
.	TRBV9	.	TRBJ2-7	TGTGCCAGCAGCGTAGCTCCCTCCTACGAGCAGTACTTC	CASSVAPSYEQYF
.	TRBV14	TRBD2	TRBJ2-2	TGTGCCAGCAGCCGAAACCGACACCCTAGCGGGAGCGTAGGTTCCGGGGAGCTGTTTTTT	CASSRNRHPSGSVGSGELFF
once	TRBV7-8	.	TRBJ1-5	TGTGCCAGCAGCCCCGGACAGTCCAGGAGGGATAGCAATCAGCCCCAGCATTTT	CASSPGQSRRDSNQPQHF
.	TRBV19	.	TRBJ1-2	TGTGCCAGTACCCGCCGGGGCCGTGGATGGGATGGCTACACCTTC	CASTRRGRGWDGYTF
.	TRBV11-1	.	TRBJ1-1	TGTGCCAGCAGCTTAGGATCGAACACTGAAGCTTTCTTT	CASSLGSNTEAFF
once	TRBV12-3/TRBV12-4	TRBD1	TRBJ2-7	TGTGCCAGCAGTTTCGGACAGGGTAACGAGCAGTACTTC	CASSFGQGNEQYF
few	TRBV5-1	TRBD1	TRBJ2-7	TGCGCCAGCAGCGAGGACAGGGTTAGCTCCTACGAGCAGTACTTC	CASSEDRVSSYEQYF
.	TRBV12-5	.	TRBJ2-1	TGTGCTAGTGGTCACGGGGATGAGCAGTTCTTC	CASGHGDEQFF
.	TRBV3-1/TRBV3-2	TRBD1	TRBJ1-2	TGTGCCAGCAGCCACCTGACAGGGCAGGCCTATGGCTACACCTTC	CASSHLTGQAYGYTF
once	TRBV27	.	TRBJ2-2	TGTGCCAGTGGAAGGAGCACCGGGGAGCTGTTTTTT	CASGRSTGELFF
.	TRBV9	.	TRBJ2-3	TGTGCCAGCAGCGTAGAAGCGGATACGCAGTATTTT	CASSVEADTQYF
.	TRBV5-4	.	TRBJ2-4	TGTGCCAGCATGGGGGATCCTGAGATTCAGTACTTC	CASMGDPEIQYF
.	TRBV5-1	TRBD1	TRBJ1-4	TGCGCCAGCAGCTTGGCCCCGACAGGGAATGAAAAACTGTTTTTT	CASSLAPTGNEKLFF
.	TRBV18	.	TRBJ1-1	TGTGCCAGCTCACTCAGGGAAACGGACAGCGGGAACACTGAAGCTTTCTTT	CASSLRETDSGNTEAFF
.	TRBV19	.	TRBJ1-3	TGTGCCAGTAGTATACAGTTATGGGATGCCTCTGGAAACACCATATATTTT	CASSIQLWDASGNTIYF
.	TRBV13	TRBD2	TRBJ2-5	TGTGCCAGCAGCTTAGAGGGTAGCGGGGGGCCCCAAGAGACCCAGTACTTC	CASSLEGSGGPQETQYF
.	TRBV5-1	.	TRBJ1-5	TGCGCCAGCAGCCCCGGGTCAGGGAAAGGTCAGCCCCAGCATTTT	CASSPGSGKGQPQHF
.	TRBV6-1	.	TRBJ2-7	TGTGCCAGCAGTGAAGCGCTAGGCGCCTACGAGCAGTACTTC	CASSEALGAYEQYF
.	TRBV6-5	TRBD2	TRBJ2-1	TGTGCCAGCAGTTACATAACTAGCGAAGATGAGCAGTTCTTC	CASSYITSEDEQFF